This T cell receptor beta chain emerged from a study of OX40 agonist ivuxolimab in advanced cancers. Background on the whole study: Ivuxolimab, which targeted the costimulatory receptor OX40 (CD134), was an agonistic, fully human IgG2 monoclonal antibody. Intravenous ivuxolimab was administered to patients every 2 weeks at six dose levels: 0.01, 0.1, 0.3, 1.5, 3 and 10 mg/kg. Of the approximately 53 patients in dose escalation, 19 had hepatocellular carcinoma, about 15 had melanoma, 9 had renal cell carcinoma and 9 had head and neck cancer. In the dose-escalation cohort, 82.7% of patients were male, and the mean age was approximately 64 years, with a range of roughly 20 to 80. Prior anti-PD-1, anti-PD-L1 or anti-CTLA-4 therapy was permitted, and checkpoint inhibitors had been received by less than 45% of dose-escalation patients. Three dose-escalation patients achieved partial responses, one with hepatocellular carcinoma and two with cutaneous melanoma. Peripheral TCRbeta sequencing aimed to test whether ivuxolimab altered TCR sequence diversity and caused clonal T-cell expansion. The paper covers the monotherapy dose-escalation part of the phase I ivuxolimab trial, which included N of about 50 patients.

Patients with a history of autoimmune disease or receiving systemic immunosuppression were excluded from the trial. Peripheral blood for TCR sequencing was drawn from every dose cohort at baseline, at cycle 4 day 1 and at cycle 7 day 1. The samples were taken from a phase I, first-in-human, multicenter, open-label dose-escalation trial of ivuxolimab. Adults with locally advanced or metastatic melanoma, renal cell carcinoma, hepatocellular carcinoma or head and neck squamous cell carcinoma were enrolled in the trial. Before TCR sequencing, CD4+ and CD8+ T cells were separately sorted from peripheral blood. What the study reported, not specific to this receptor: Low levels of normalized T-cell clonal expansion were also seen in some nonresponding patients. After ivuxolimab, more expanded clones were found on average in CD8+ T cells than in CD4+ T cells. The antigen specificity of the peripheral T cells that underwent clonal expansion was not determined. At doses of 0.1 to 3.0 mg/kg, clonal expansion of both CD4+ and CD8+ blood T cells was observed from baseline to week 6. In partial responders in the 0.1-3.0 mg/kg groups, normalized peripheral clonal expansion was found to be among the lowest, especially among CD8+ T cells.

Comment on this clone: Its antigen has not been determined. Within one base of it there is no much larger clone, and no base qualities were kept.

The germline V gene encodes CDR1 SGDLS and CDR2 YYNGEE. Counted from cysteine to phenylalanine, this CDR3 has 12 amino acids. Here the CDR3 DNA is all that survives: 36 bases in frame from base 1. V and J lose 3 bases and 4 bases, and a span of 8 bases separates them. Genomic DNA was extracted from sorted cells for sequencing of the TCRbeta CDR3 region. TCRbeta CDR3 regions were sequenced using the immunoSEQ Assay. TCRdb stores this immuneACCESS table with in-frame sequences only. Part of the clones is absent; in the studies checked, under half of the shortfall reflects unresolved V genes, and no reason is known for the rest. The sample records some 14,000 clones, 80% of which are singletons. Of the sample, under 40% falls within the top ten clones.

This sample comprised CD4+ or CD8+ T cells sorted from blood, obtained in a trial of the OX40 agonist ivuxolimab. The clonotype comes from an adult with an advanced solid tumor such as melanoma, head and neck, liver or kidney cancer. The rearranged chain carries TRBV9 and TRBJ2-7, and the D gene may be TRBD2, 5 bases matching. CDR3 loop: CASSASGYEQYF. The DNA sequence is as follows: TGTGCCAGCAGCGCCTCGGGATACGAGCAGTACTTC.